The clone carrying this T cell receptor beta chain was picked up a small number of times. What it binds is not known. One entry per CDR3 protein results from TCRdb running MiXCR on the reads. The sample contains roughly 800,000 distinct CDR3 sequences, roughly 28% of which appear only once. The data were taken from a study of T cell repertoires in cytomegalovirus infection. Looking at the study overall: HLA-B-restricted CMV epitopes that are well studied were used alongside recently identified HLA-C-restricted ones. The study's findings and limits: The study identified carriers of CMV plus the relevant HLA from cumulative public TCR beta family frequency.

The CDR3 is 14 residues long. The germline CDR1 and CDR2 sequences are MNHEY and SMNVEV (reference sequence). The V gene lost 6 bases and the J gene lost 4 bases, with 13 bases spanning the gap. V and J are TRBV27 and TRBJ1-5, with no clear D. The sequences come from cultured CD8+ T cells from PBMCs, collected from culture after CMV antigen stimulation. The source is a human donor in good health (CMV status not recorded). Some clones in this sample may be carry-over from other donors' samples. The chain's CDR3 is CASSKRTDNQPQHF. CDR3 nucleotides: TGTGCCAGCAGCAAGCGGACGGATAATCAGCCCCAGCATTTT.